Presented here are 28 T cell receptor beta chains from one specimen sequenced in a study of blood T cell repertoires in COVID-19. Profiling relied on immunoSEQ multiplex PCR, and the TCRdb table lists in-frame clones only, not all of them. The repertoire consists of over 200,000 clones, with roughly 80% occurring once and the leading ten covering about 5%. The sample was peripheral blood. These receptors were collected from a human donor in a cohort sampled during active COVID-19.

This sequence joins TRBV7-3 and TRBJ2-1; 7 nucleotides match TRBD1. The length of the CDR3 is 15 residues. With V trimmed by 6 bases and J by 2 bases, 7 bases remained unmatched. Germline V gives CDR1 SGHTA, CDR2 FQGTGA. CDR3 amino acids: CASRSGTDAYNEQFF. DNA of the CDR3: TGTGCCAGCAGGTCCGGGACAGATGCCTACAATGAGCAGTTCTTC.

CDR3: CASSLDPLEVGELFF. In DNA form, the CDR3 reads TGTGCCAGCAGCTTAGATCCCCTAGAGGTCGGGGAGCTGTTTTTT. V and J are TRBV7-9 and TRBJ2-2; the D is unclear. V dropped 1 base and J dropped 7 bases, with 13 bases sitting between them. CDR1 and CDR2 (germline): SEHNR, FQNEAQ (reference sequence). This CDR3 has 15 residues. Filled out from reference TRBV7-9 and TRBJ2-2, the complete variable domain reads DTGVSQNPRHKITKRGQNVTFRCDPISEHNRLYWYRQTLGQGPEFLTYFQNEAQLEKSRLLSDRFSAERPKGSFSTLEIQRTEQGDSAMYLCASSLDPLEVGELFFGEGSRLTVL.

The rearrangement joins TRBV18 to TRBJ2-7, with D perhaps matching TRBD1 (6 bases). CDR1 KGHSH and CDR2 LQKENI come from the germline V gene. The CDR3 extends over 15 amino acids. Trimming shortened V by 3 bases and J by 0 bases, and 12 bases separated the two germline ends. CDR3 protein: CASSPGADYSYEQYF. CDR3 nucleotide sequence: TGTGCCAGCTCACCGGGGGCTGATTACTCCTACGAGCAGTACTTC.

This clone was seen only a few times. The rearrangement links TRBV28 to TRBJ2-1; D is unresolved. Germline V lookup: CDR1 MDHEN, CDR2 SYDVKM. Trimming took off 3 bases at V and 5 bases at J, with 11 bases between the two ends. The CDR3 has 14 residues. CDR3 region: CASSLRPRHNEQFF. CDR3 DNA: TGTGCCAGCAGTTTGAGGCCGCGCCACAATGAGCAGTTCTTC.

This chain joins TRBV24-1 and TRBJ2-7, with TRBD2 matching over 10 bases. The V gene end was trimmed by 4 bases and the J gene end by 2 bases; junction bases not matched to a gene: 4. CDR1 is KGHDR and CDR2 is SFDVKD in the germline V gene. The CDR3 loop spans 15 amino acids. Here the CDR3 DNA reads TGTGCCACCAGTGACTATACTAGCGGGACCTACGAGCAGTACTTC. Its protein is CATSDYTSGTYEQYF.

The gene calls are TRBV6-2 or TRBV6-3 and TRBJ2-7; D may be TRBD2 (6 bases). CDR3 length: 16 amino acids. The germline V and J ends were trimmed by 0 bases and 0 bases, with 12 bases remaining between them. Per the germline V gene, CDR1 is MNHEY and CDR2 is SVGEGT. The CDR3 spells CASSYSGLASSYEQYF. The CDR3 DNA is TGTGCCAGCAGTTACTCAGGGCTAGCGAGCTCCTACGAGCAGTACTTC.

This sequence joins TRBV5-4 and TRBJ2-1; D is undetermined. V was clipped by 5 bases and J by 5 bases, with 5 bases between them. CDR3 length: 11 amino acids. Germline CDR1 reads SGHNT; CDR2 reads YYREEE (reference sequence). The CDR3: CASSSDNEQFF. CDR3 coding DNA: TGTGCCAGCAGTAGTGACAATGAGCAGTTCTTC.

The chain is built from TRBV3-1 (or the pseudogene TRBV3-2) and TRBJ1-5; 7 bases agree with TRBD1. There are 14 residues in the CDR3. The V and J ends lost 4 bases and 7 bases, in that order; junction bases with no gene match: 7. Germline CDR1 and CDR2: LGHDT and YNNKEL (reference sequence). The CDR3 reads CASSPDRARQPQHF. CDR3 sequence (DNA): TGTGCCAGCAGCCCCGACAGGGCTCGGCAGCCCCAGCATTTT.

There are a few counts of this clone. The chain joins TRBV7-9 to TRBJ2-1, with TRBD2 matching 12 bases. With V trimmed by 4 bases and J by 6 bases, 7 bases remained unmatched. Germline lookup yields CDR1 SEHNR and CDR2 FQNEAQ (reference sequence). CDR3 size: 16 residues. The DNA of the CDR3 is TGTGCCAGCAGCTACCCTAGCGGGAGGGCCGGCAATGAGCAGTTCTTC. Protein product: CASSYPSGRAGNEQFF. The whole variable domain, remainder taken from reference TRBV7-9 and TRBJ2-1, is DTGVSQNPRHKITKRGQNVTFRCDPISEHNRLYWYRQTLGQGPEFLTYFQNEAQLEKSRLLSDRFSAERPKGSFSTLEIQRTEQGDSAMYLCASSYPSGRAGNEQFFGPGTRLTVL.

V gene TRBV28 combines with J gene TRBJ1-1, with TRBD1 as a possible D gene (6 bases). Per the germline V gene, CDR1 is MDHEN and CDR2 is SYDVKM. With 4 bases removed from V and 0 bases from J, the gap between germline ends came to 12 bases. CDR3 length: 15 residues. The chain's CDR3 is CASSSRGALNTEAFF. CDR3 DNA: TGTGCCAGCAGTTCCCGGGGGGCTCTGAACACTGAAGCTTTCTTT.

The genes are TRBV28 and TRBJ2-7, with D tentatively TRBD2 (6 bases). The CDR3 totals 14 residues. The V end lost 3 bases, the J end lost 6 bases, and 15 bases lay between the germline ends. Germline loops: CDR1 MDHEN, CDR2 SYDVKM. CDR3 bases: TGTGCCAGCAGTTTCCGGATACGGGGGAGCGAGCAGTACTTC. This codes for CASSFRIRGSEQYF.

The rearrangement uses TRBV20-1 and TRBJ2-3; 7 bases match TRBD2. In germline, CDR1 is DFQATT, CDR2 SNEGSKA (reference sequence). There are 14 residues in the CDR3. J gave up 0 bases and V 3 bases, and 3 bases lay outside the gene matches. The CDR3 bases are TGCAGTGCTAGTACGGGAGGTAGCACAGATACGCAGTATTTT. Translation: CSASTGGSTDTQYF.

The genes are TRBV5-4 and TRBJ2-7; TRBD1 is a possible D gene (5 bases). CDR1 is SGHNT, CDR2 YYREEE, per germline (reference sequence). This CDR3 contains 14 residues. The V end was cut by 1 base, the J end by 3 bases, with 11 bases between. The chain's CDR3 is CASSLTGAFYEQYF. For the CDR3, the DNA is TGTGCCAGCAGCTTGACAGGCGCCTTCTACGAGCAGTACTTC.

The V and J genes are TRBV5-1 and TRBJ2-5; 8 bases fit TRBD2. The CDR3 consists of 16 residues. Germline V gene data show CDR1 as SGHRS and CDR2 as YFSETQ. With V trimmed by 0 bases and J by 6 bases, 10 bases remained unmatched. The DNA of the CDR3 is TGCGCCAGCAGCTTGGATGTAGCGGGACGTGTACAGACCCAGTACTTC. Translation: CASSLDVAGRVQTQYF. The variable domain in full, completed from reference TRBV5-1 and TRBJ2-5, reads KAGVTQTPRYLIKTRGQQVTLSCSPISGHRSVSWYQQTPGQGLQFLFEYFSETQRNKGNFPGRFSGRQFSNSRSEMNVSTLELGDSALYLCASSLDVAGRVQTQYFGPGTRLLVL.

This clone has a single count. The V call is TRBV28, the J call TRBJ1-1; tentatively, D is TRBD1 (6 bases). Trimming took off 8 bases at V and 3 bases at J, with 10 bases between the two ends. Germline values: CDR1 MDHEN, CDR2 SYDVKM. This CDR3 is 12 amino acids long. CDR3 amino acids: CASHRVDTEAFF. The CDR3 DNA follows: TGTGCCAGCCACAGGGTGGACACTGAAGCTTTCTTT.

The chain is built from TRBV7-9 and TRBJ2-1; tentatively, D is TRBD1 (6 bases). Germline CDR1 reads SEHNR; CDR2 reads FQNEAQ (reference sequence). CDR3 length: 14 residues. V shed 3 bases and J shed 6 bases, with 12 bases lying between them. The CDR3 region is CASSFQGWSNEQFF. Here the CDR3 DNA reads TGTGCCAGCAGCTTTCAGGGGTGGTCCAATGAGCAGTTCTTC.

CDR3 coding DNA: TGTGCCAGCAGCTTAATTACGGGACAGGGGGCCGGAAAACTGTTTTTT. Translating gives CASSLITGQGAGKLFF. The gene calls are TRBV7-9 and TRBJ1-4; 12 bases are a match to TRBD1. Per the germline V gene, CDR1 is SEHNR and CDR2 is FQNEAQ (reference sequence). The J segment lost 10 bases and the V segment lost 2 bases, leaving 8 bases of the junction unmatched. The CDR3 consists of 16 residues.

This clone was detected once. J is TRBJ2-3 and V is TRBV28, with TRBD1 matching 9 bases. Germline V gene sequence: CDR1 MDHEN, CDR2 SYDVKM. The CDR3 spans 15 residues. V lost 8 bases and J lost 3; bases outside the gene matches: 9. In nucleotides, the CDR3 is TGTGCCAGCGTAGGCTCGACAGGGGGAACAGATACGCAGTATTTT. Translation gives CASVGSTGGTDTQYF.

This clone has only a few counts. The rearrangement joins TRBV4-3 to TRBJ2-7; the D is unclear. V was shortened by 1 base and J by 6 bases, with 10 bases between the two germline ends. CDR3 size: 13 residues. Germline lookup yields CDR1 LGHNA and CDR2 YSLEER. Here the CDR3 reads CASSQGARFEQYF. The DNA for the CDR3 is TGCGCCAGCAGCCAAGGTGCGCGGTTCGAGCAGTACTTC.

The chain carries TRBV18 and TRBJ2-7, with 7 bases fitting TRBD2. V was clipped by 0 bases and J by 2 bases; unmatched bases: 1. The CDR3 spans 14 residues. In germline, CDR1 is KGHSH, CDR2 LQKENI. The CDR3 DNA sequence: TGTGCCAGCTCACCACCCGCGGGGGCCTACGAGCAGTACTTC. Its protein product is CASSPPAGAYEQYF.

This chain connects TRBV24-1 to TRBJ2-5; TRBD1 matches 8 bases. The CDR3 has 15 residues. Trimming removed 6 bases from V and 0 bases from J; junction bases left unmatched: 5. Germline CDR1 KGHDR, CDR2 SFDVKD. The DNA for the CDR3 is TGTGCCACCAGTCCGACAGGGGAGTACCAAGAGACCCAGTACTTC. Translating it yields CATSPTGEYQETQYF.

V and J are TRBV2 and TRBJ2-7; the D gene is possibly TRBD2 (6 bases). In germline, CDR1 is SNHLY, CDR2 FYNNEI. There are 11 residues in the CDR3. Trimming shortened V by 8 bases and J by 5 bases, and 10 bases separated the two germline ends. The CDR3 protein is CASPWGDEQYF. The CDR3 DNA follows: TGTGCCAGCCCGTGGGGGGACGAGCAGTACTTC.

The sample holds one count of this clone. J is TRBJ1-2 and V is TRBV7-9; 10 nucleotides line up with TRBD1. J lost 6 bases, V lost 0 bases, and 4 bases had no gene match. The CDR3 has 15 residues. CDR1 SEHNR and CDR2 FQNEAQ come from the germline V gene (reference sequence). The CDR3: CASSLATGGANGYTF. DNA for the CDR3: TGTGCCAGCAGCTTAGCGACAGGGGGCGCAAATGGCTACACCTTC.

The V and J genes are TRBV10-3 and TRBJ2-3; 7 positions match TRBD2. There are 18 residues in the CDR3. Per germline, CDR1 ENHRY and CDR2 SYGVKD. J lost 6 bases, V lost 0 bases, and 15 bases had no gene match. CDR3 sequence (DNA): TGTGCCATCAGTGAGTCGAAAGCTTCCCTAGCGGTCTGGGATACGCAGTATTTT. Encoded protein: CAISESKASLAVWDTQYF.

The chain has TRBV6-5 and TRBJ1-2; weak D call: TRBD1 (5 bases). The V and J ends lost 6 bases and 5 bases respectively, with 16 bases between them. Germline V gene lookup returns CDR1 MNHEY and CDR2 SVGAGI. The CDR3 extends over 14 amino acids. The CDR3 DNA sequence: TGTGCCAGCAGCCCCGTGGGGGGGGGATATGGCTACACCTTC. This encodes CASSPVGGGYGYTF.

This clone was observed once. The chain has TRBV5-1 and TRBJ2-5; a possible D gene is TRBD2 (7 bases). This CDR3 region has 14 residues. Germline lookup yields CDR1 SGHRS and CDR2 YFSETQ. V was pared by 4 bases and J by 5 bases, with 15 bases between. The CDR3 protein is CASSVGGLRETQYF. CDR3 nucleotides: TGCGCCAGCAGCGTGGGGGGGCTTAGGGAGACCCAGTACTTC.

J is TRBJ2-5 and V is TRBV30, with 8 bases identical to TRBD2. The germline CDR1 and CDR2 sequences are GTSNPN and SVGIG (reference sequence). This CDR3 region has 13 residues. V shed 8 bases, J shed 1 base, and the junction held 6 bases outside the gene matches. The CDR3 sequence: CARAGGPQETQYF. Written as DNA, the CDR3 is TGTGCCCGCGCGGGGGGCCCCCAAGAGACCCAGTACTTC.

The chain is built from TRBV6-5 and TRBJ2-7; 8 bases match TRBD1. From germline, CDR1 is MNHEY and CDR2 SVGAGI. The CDR3 loop spans 14 amino acids. V dropped 5 bases and J dropped 5; count of bases not matched to a gene: 8. The CDR3 DNA sequence: TGTGCCAGCAGTAGACAGGGGCTGAGTGACGAGCAGTACTTC. Its translation: CASSRQGLSDEQYF.